This is a list of T cell receptor beta chains from one sample in a study of sequential checkpoint blockade in melanoma. Repertoires were generated with immunoSEQ multiplex PCR, while TCRdb's copy carries only in-frame clones and drops some. The table lists around 20,000 clones, about three fifths of them singletons. The sequencing here drew on CD8+ T cells sorted from blood (inferred from file names), taken from a patient given nivolumab and ipilimumab in sequence. These receptors originate from a human donor with melanoma. Both conserved end residues are part of each CDR3. The D gene is left open where the match is weak. A row's size may be missing; if present it is once, few, many or a size class.

V,D,size,J,CDR3,DNA
TRBV29-1,NA,NA,TRBJ1-2,CSVVNPTGFGYTF,TGCAGCGTTGTAAATCCAACAGGGTTCGGCTACACCTTC
TRBV30,NA,once,TRBJ2-5,CAWSVQGGTETQYF,TGTGCCTGGAGTGTCCAGGGGGGAACAGAGACCCAGTACTTC
TRBV28,NA,NA,TRBJ1-5,CASSLRRYSNQPQHF,TGTGCCAGCAGCCTGAGGAGATATAGCAATCAGCCCCAGCATTTT
TRBV7-9,NA,NA,TRBJ1-2,CASSFAGAYGYTF,TGTGCCAGCAGCTTTGCAGGGGCGTATGGCTACACCTTC
TRBV14,TRBD2,NA,TRBJ2-2,CASSQARAGGAGELFF,TGTGCCAGCAGCCAAGCACGAGCGGGGGGCGCCGGGGAGCTGTTTTTT
TRBV5-4,TRBD1,NA,TRBJ1-2,CASSLIKTGDYGYTF,TGTGCCAGCAGCTTGATCAAGACAGGGGACTATGGCTACACCTTC
TRBV6-1,NA,NA,TRBJ2-5,CASSEEDGEAGGRRKTQYF,TGTGCCAGCAGTGAGGAGGACGGAGAGGCCGGGGGACGTCGGAAGACCCAGTACTTC
TRBV7-6,NA,few,TRBJ2-3,CASSLMGGPDTQYF,TGTGCCAGCAGCTTAATGGGGGGGCCAGATACGCAGTATTTT
TRBV28,NA,NA,TRBJ2-1,CASSLPSGTVGLKGDNEQFF,TGTGCCAGCAGCCTCCCATCGGGTACAGTGGGGCTTAAAGGCGACAATGAGCAGTTCTTC
TRBV6-1,NA,few,TRBJ2-1,CASSPGNEQFF,TGTGCCAGCAGTCCCGGCAATGAGCAGTTCTTC
TRBV12-5,NA,NA,TRBJ2-6,CASGTGISASGANVLTF,TGTGCTAGTGGGACCGGGATCTCCGCCTCTGGGGCCAACGTCCTGACTTTC
TRBV2,NA,NA,TRBJ2-7,CASSVVAGWDEQYF,TGTGCCAGCAGTGTTGTGGCAGGGTGGGACGAGCAGTACTTC
TRBV9,TRBD1,NA,TRBJ1-1,CASSVVTGWGTEAFF,TGTGCCAGCAGCGTAGTGACAGGGTGGGGCACTGAAGCTTTCTTT
TRBV6-5,TRBD2,few,TRBJ2-7,CASSYAASGTYEQYF,TGTGCCAGCAGTTACGCGGCCAGCGGGACCTACGAGCAGTACTTC
TRBV9,TRBD1,once,TRBJ1-2,CASSAPRDREVNYGYTF,TGTGCCAGCAGCGCGCCTCGGGACAGAGAGGTTAACTATGGCTACACCTTC
TRBV10-3,NA,NA,TRBJ1-2,CAISESDPLAYGYTF,TGTGCCATCAGTGAGTCCGATCCTCTGGCCTATGGCTACACCTTC
TRBV9,NA,NA,TRBJ2-1,CASSGDWGVTYNEQFF,TGTGCCAGCAGTGGAGATTGGGGGGTCACCTACAATGAGCAGTTCTTC
TRBV21-1,NA,few,TRBJ1-6,CASSKEDRDASPLHF,TGTGCCAGCAGCAAAGAGGACAGGGATGCTTCACCCCTCCACTTT
TRBV29-1,TRBD2,NA,TRBJ2-1,CSVLFLAEGYNEQFF,TGCAGCGTGCTATTTCTAGCGGAGGGCTACAATGAGCAGTTCTTC
TRBV6-5,NA,NA,TRBJ2-3,CASSYSGGGRRDTQYF,TGTGCCAGCAGTTACTCAGGGGGGGGCAGAAGGGATACGCAGTATTTT
TRBV5-6,TRBD1,NA,TRBJ1-1,CASSWGTGNTEAFF,TGTGCCAGCAGCTGGGGGACAGGGAACACTGAAGCTTTCTTT
TRBV30,TRBD1,NA,TRBJ1-5,CAPTGTHQPQHF,TGTGCCCCGACAGGGACTCATCAGCCCCAGCATTTT
TRBV7-2,TRBD2,NA,TRBJ2-5,CASSFSVRLAGEETQYF,TGTGCCAGCAGCTTTTCGGTGAGACTAGCGGGGGAAGAGACCCAGTACTTC
TRBV6-5,NA,NA,TRBJ2-6,CASSSGPSGANVLTF,TGTGCCAGCAGTTCGGGTCCCTCTGGGGCCAACGTCCTGACTTTC
TRBV9,TRBD1,NA,TRBJ1-1,CASSEWATGEAFF,TGTGCCAGCAGCGAGTGGGCGACAGGGGAAGCTTTCTTT
TRBV19,NA,NA,TRBJ1-4,CASSPQSRYRGEKLFF,TGTGCCAGTAGTCCGCAATCCCGATATCGGGGAGAAAAACTGTTTTTT
TRBV7-9,NA,NA,TRBJ2-3,CASTRIGQKITDTQYF,TGTGCCAGCACCAGAATCGGACAGAAAATCACAGATACGCAGTATTTT
TRBV5-4,NA,many,TRBJ1-1,CASSFNGRNTEAFF,TGTGCCAGCAGCTTTAATGGGAGGAACACTGAAGCTTTCTTT
TRBV6-4,TRBD1,medium-sized,TRBJ1-2,CASSDFGQGEGGYTF,TGTGCCAGCAGTGACTTCGGGCAGGGGGAAGGTGGCTACACCTTC
TRBV6-5,NA,NA,TRBJ1-1,CASSYSMGGYTEAFF,TGTGCCAGCAGTTACTCGATGGGGGGGTACACTGAAGCTTTCTTT
TRBV28,NA,NA,TRBJ1-5,CASSSVGHSNQPQHF,TGTGCCAGCAGTTCCGTGGGGCATAGCAATCAGCCCCAGCATTTT
TRBV5-4,NA,medium-sized,TRBJ2-7,CASSFGGTYEQYF,TGTGCCAGCAGCTTTGGGGGGACTTACGAGCAGTACTTC
TRBV7-6,NA,NA,TRBJ2-1,CASSLWDRSGGPYNEQFF,TGTGCCAGCAGCTTATGGGATAGGTCCGGGGGACCTTACAATGAGCAGTTCTTC
TRBV19,NA,NA,TRBJ2-3,CASSHLLRTTADTQYF,TGTGCCAGTAGCCATCTTCTTCGGACAACCGCAGATACGCAGTATTTT
TRBV6-6,NA,NA,TRBJ1-2,CASSVTAAEGYTF,TGTGCCAGCAGTGTAACAGCTGCCGAGGGCTACACCTTC
TRBV11-1,TRBD2,few,TRBJ2-3,CASSTPSGGASDTQYF,TGTGCCAGCAGCACGCCTAGCGGGGGGGCATCAGATACGCAGTATTTT
TRBV6-5,TRBD1,NA,TRBJ1-5,CASSYLTGGSNQPQHF,TGTGCCAGCAGTTACCTCACAGGGGGCAGCAATCAGCCCCAGCATTTT
TRBV15,TRBD1,once,TRBJ2-3,CATSSLPQGFTDTQYF,TGTGCCACCAGCAGTCTCCCACAGGGGTTCACAGATACGCAGTATTTT
TRBV6-1,TRBD2,NA,TRBJ2-3,CASSPTSGDTDTQYF,TGTGCCAGCAGCCCGACTAGCGGCGACACAGATACGCAGTATTTT
TRBV9,TRBD1,few,TRBJ1-6,CASSPEDRGLGSPLHF,TGTGCCAGCAGCCCCGAGGACAGGGGGCTAGGTTCACCCCTCCACTTT
TRBV5-3,NA,few,TRBJ1-4,CASSLVGDEKLFF,TGTGCCAGCAGCTTGGTAGGGGATGAAAAACTGTTTTTT
TRBV19,NA,NA,TRBJ1-2,CASSFGHKPYGYTF,TGTGCCAGTAGTTTCGGACACAAACCATATGGCTACACCTTC
TRBV11-3,NA,NA,TRBJ2-7,CASSPGYSYEQYF,TGTGCCAGCAGCCCAGGGTATTCCTACGAGCAGTACTTC
TRBV21-1,NA,NA,TRBJ2-1,CASSNNRLAGTYNEQFF,TGTGCCAGCAGCAATAACCGTCTAGCGGGAACCTACAATGAGCAGTTCTTC
TRBV27,TRBD1,NA,TRBJ1-5,CASRPGGNGNQPQHF,TGTGCCAGCAGGCCAGGGGGGAATGGCAATCAGCCCCAGCATTTT
TRBV27,NA,NA,TRBJ2-7,CASTGHSYEQYF,TGTGCCAGCACAGGACACTCCTACGAGCAGTACTTC
TRBV4-1,TRBD2,once,TRBJ2-7,CASSPRTSGDYEQYF,TGCGCCAGCAGCCCAAGGACTAGCGGGGACTACGAGCAGTACTTC